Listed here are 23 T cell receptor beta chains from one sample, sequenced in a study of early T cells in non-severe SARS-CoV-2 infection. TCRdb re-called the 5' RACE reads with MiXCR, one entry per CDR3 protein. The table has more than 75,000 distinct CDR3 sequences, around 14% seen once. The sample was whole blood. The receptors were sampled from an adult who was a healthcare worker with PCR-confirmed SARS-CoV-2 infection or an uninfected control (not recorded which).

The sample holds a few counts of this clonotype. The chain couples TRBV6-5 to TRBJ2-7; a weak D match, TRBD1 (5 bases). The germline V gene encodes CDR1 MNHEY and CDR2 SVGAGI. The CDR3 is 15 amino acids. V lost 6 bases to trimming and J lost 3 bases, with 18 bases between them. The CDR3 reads CASSLVGPLGYEQYF. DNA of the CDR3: TGTGCCAGCAGCCTGGTGGGGCCCCTGGGCTACGAGCAGTACTTC.

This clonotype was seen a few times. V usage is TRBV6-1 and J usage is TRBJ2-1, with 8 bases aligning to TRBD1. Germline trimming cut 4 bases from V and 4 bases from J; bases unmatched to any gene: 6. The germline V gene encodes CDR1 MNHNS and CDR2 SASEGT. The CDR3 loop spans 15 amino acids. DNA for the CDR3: TGTGCCAGCAGTGCGGGACAGGAGATATACAATGAGCAGTTCTTC. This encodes CASSAGQEIYNEQFF.

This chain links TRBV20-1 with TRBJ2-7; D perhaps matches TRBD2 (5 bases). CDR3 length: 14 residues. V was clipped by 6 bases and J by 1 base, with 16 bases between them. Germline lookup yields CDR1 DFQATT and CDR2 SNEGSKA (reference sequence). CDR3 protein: CSAKGSSVSYEQYF. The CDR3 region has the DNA TGCAGTGCCAAAGGGAGTAGCGTATCCTACGAGCAGTACTTC.

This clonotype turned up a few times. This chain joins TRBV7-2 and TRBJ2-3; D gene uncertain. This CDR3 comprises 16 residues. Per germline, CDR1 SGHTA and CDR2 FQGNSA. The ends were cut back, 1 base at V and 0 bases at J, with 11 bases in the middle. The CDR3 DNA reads TGTGCCAGCAGCTTAGAGCTACGGTCTAGCACAGATACGCAGTATTTT. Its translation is CASSLELRSSTDTQYF.

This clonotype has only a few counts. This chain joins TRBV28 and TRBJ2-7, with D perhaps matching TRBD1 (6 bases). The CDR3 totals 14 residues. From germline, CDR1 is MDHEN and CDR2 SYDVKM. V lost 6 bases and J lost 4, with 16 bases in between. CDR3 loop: CASRTGTTEYEQYF. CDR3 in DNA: TGTGCCAGCAGGACCGGGACAACGGAATACGAGCAGTACTTC. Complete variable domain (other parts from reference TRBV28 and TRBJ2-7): DVKVTQSSRYLVKRTGEKVFLECVQDMDHENMFWYRQDPGLGLRLIYFSYDVKMKEKGDIPEGYSVSREKKERFSLILESASTNQTSMYLCASRTGTTEYEQYFGPGTRLTVT.

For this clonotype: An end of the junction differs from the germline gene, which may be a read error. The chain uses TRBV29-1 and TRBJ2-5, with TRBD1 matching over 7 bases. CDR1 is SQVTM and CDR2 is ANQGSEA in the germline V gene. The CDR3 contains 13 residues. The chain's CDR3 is CSVDGTDQETQYF. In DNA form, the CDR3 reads TGCAGCGTCGATGGGACAGACCAGGAGACCCAGTACTTC.

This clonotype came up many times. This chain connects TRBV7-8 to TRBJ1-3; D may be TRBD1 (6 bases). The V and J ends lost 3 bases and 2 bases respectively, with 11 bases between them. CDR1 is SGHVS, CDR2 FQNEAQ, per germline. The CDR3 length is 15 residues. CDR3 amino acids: CASSFRTETGNTIYF. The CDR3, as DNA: TGTGCCAGCAGCTTCCGGACAGAAACTGGAAACACCATATATTTT.

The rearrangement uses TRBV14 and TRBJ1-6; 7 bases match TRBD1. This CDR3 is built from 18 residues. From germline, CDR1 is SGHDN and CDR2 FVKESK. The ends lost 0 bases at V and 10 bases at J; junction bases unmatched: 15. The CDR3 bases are TGTGCCAGCAGCCAAGATCCCAACAGGGGACGAGCCAACTCACCCCTCCACTTT. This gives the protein CASSQDPNRGRANSPLHF.

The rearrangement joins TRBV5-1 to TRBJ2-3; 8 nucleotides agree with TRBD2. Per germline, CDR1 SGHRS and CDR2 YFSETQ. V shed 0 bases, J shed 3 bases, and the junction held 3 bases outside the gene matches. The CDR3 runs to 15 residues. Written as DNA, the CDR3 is TGCGCCAGCAGCTTGGAGGAGCGGGGGACAGATACGCAGTATTTT. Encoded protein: CASSLEERGTDTQYF.

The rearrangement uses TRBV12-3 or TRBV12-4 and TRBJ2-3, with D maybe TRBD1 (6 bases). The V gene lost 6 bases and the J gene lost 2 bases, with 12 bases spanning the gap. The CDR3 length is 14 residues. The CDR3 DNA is TGTGCCAGCAGCCCGGACAGATTCACAGATACGCAGTATTTT. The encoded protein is CASSPDRFTDTQYF.

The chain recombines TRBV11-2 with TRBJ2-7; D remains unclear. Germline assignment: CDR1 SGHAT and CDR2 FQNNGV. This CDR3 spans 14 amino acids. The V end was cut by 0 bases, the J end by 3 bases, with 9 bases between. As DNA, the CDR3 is TGTGCCAGCAGCTTAGATGGCGGAAACTACGAGCAGTACTTC. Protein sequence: CASSLDGGNYEQYF. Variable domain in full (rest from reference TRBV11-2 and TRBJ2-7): EAGVAQSPRYKIIEKRQSVAFWCNPISGHATLYWYQQILGQGPKLLIQFQNNGVVDDSQLPKDRFSAERLKGVDSTLKIQPAKLEDSAVYLCASSLDGGNYEQYFGPGTRLTVT.

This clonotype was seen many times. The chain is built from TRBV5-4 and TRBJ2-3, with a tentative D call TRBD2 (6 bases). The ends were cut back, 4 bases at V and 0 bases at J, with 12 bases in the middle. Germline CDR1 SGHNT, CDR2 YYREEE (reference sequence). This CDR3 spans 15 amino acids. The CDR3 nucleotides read TGTGCCAGCAGCCCCGGGAGTACTAGCACAGATACGCAGTATTTT. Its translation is CASSPGSTSTDTQYF.

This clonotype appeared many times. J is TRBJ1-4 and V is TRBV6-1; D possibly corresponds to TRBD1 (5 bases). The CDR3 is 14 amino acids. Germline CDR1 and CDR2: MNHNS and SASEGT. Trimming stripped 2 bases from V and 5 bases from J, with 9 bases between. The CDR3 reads CASSEQGGNEKLFF. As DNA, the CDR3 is TGTGCCAGCAGTGAACAGGGAGGGAATGAAAAACTGTTTTTT.

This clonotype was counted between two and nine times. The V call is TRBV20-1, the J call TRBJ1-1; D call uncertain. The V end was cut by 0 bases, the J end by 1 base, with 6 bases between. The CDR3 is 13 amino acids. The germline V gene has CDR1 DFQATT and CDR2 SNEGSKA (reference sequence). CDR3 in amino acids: CSARDRPNTEAFF. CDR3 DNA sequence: TGCAGTGCTAGAGACAGACCGAACACTGAAGCTTTCTTT.

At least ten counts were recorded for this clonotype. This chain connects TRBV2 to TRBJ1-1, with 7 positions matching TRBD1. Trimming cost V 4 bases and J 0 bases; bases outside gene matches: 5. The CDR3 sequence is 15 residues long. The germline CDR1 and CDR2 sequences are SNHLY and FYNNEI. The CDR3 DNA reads TGTGCCAGCAGTGGGGGACAGTCCATGAACACTGAAGCTTTCTTT. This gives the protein CASSGGQSMNTEAFF.

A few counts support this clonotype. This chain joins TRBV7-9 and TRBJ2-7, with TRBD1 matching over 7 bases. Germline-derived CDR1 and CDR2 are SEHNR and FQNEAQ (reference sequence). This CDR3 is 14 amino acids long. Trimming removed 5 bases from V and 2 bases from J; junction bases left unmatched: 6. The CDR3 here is CASSPGGRTYEQYF. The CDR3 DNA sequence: TGTGCCAGCAGCCCAGGGGGTAGGACCTACGAGCAGTACTTC.

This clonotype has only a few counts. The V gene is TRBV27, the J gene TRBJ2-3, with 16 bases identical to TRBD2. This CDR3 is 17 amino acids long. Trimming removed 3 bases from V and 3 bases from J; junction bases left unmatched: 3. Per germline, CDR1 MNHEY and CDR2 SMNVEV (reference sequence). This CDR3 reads CASSFSGLAGGTDTQYF. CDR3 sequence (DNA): TGTGCCAGCAGTTTCTCGGGACTAGCGGGAGGGACAGATACGCAGTATTTT.

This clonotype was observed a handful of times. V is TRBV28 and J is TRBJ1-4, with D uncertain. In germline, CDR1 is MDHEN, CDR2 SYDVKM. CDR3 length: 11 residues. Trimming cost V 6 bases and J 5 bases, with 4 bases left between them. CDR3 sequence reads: CASRSNEKLFF. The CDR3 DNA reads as TGTGCCAGCAGGAGCAATGAAAAACTGTTTTTT.

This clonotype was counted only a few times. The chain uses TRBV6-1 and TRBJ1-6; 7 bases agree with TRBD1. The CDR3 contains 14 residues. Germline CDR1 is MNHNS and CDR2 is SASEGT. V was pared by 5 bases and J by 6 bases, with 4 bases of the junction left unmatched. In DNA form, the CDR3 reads TGTGCCAGCAGTTCCAGGGGGACTAATTCACCCCTCCACTTT. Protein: CASSSRGTNSPLHF.

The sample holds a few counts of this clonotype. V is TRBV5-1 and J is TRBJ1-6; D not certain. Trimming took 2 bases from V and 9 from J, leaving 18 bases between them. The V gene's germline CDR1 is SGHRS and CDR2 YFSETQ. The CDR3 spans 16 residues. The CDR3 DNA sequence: TGCGCCAGCAGCTTCCTTGGGAGCCAGACTTCTTCACCCCTCCACTTT. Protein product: CASSFLGSQTSSPLHF.

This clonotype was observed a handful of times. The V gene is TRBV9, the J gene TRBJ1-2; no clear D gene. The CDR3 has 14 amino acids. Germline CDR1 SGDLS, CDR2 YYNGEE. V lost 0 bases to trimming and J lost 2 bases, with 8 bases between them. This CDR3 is CASSVASANYGYTF. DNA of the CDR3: TGTGCCAGCAGCGTAGCATCGGCCAACTATGGCTACACCTTC.

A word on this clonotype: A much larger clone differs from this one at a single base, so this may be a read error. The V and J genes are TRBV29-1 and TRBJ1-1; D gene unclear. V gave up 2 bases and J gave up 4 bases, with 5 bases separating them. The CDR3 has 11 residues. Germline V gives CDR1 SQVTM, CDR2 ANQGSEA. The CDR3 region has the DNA TGCAGCGTTGAATGGGCCACTGAAGCTTTCTTT. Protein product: CSVEWATEAFF.

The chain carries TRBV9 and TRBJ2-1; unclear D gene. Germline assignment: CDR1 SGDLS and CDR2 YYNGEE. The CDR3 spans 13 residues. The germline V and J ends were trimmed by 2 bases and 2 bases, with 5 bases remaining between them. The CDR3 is CASSVTPYNEQFF. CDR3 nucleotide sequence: TGTGCCAGCAGCGTCACTCCCTACAATGAGCAGTTCTTC.